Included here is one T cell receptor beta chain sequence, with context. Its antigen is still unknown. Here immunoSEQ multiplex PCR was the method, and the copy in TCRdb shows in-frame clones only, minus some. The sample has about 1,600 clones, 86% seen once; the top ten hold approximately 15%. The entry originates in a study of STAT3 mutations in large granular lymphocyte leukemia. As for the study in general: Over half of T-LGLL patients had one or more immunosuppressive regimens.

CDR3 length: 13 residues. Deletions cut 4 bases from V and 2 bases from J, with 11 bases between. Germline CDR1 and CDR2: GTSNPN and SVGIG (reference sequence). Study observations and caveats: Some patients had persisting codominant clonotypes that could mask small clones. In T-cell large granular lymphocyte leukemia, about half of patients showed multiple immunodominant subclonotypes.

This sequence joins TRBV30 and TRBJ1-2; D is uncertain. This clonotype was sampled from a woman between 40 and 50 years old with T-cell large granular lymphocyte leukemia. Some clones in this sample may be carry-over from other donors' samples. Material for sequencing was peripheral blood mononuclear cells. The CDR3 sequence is CAWTPDGNYGYTF. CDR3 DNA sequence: TGTGCCTGGACACCGGACGGGAACTATGGCTACACCTTC.